What follows describes a single T cell receptor (beta chain). This entry is derived from a study of monozygotic twins with inflammatory bowel disease. CDR3 length: 13 amino acids. Per germline, CDR1 SGHTA and CDR2 FQGNSA. TCRdb re-called the 5' RACE reads and catalogs CDR3 proteins one per entry, DNA excluded. The sample includes about 380,000 distinct CDR3 sequences. The sample comprised blood. This TCR was recovered from a human donor with ulcerative colitis or Crohn's disease, or a healthy co-twin of an affected twin (not recorded which). The chain carries TRBV7-2 and TRBJ2-5; the D call of TRBD2 rests on TCRdb alone, since no DNA is present to check it. This CDR3 is CASFAGGLEAQYF.